This TCR beta chain was found in a study of T-cell memory formation after mild COVID-19. Germline CDR1 and CDR2: DFQATT and SNEGSKA (reference sequence). V lost 3 bases, J lost 4 bases, and 11 bases lay in between. This CDR3 contains 13 residues. This clonotype was found a few times. TCRdb independently ran MiXCR on the 5' RACE reads; one entry per CDR3 protein. The sample holds about 110,000 distinct CDR3 sequences; about 18% are singletons and the top ten take 5% to 6.5%. The receptor's source is a man younger than 30 who had mild COVID-19 (a few samples of this study predate the infection). Cell type and time point are not known. The sample taken for sequencing was PBMCs or a T cell subset sorted from them (not recorded which). The V call is TRBV20-1, the J call TRBJ2-3; perhaps TRBD2 as D (6 bases). CDR3 coding DNA: TGCAGTGCTAGTGGAGGGACTCCAGATACGCAGTATTTT. This codes for CSASGGTPDTQYF.